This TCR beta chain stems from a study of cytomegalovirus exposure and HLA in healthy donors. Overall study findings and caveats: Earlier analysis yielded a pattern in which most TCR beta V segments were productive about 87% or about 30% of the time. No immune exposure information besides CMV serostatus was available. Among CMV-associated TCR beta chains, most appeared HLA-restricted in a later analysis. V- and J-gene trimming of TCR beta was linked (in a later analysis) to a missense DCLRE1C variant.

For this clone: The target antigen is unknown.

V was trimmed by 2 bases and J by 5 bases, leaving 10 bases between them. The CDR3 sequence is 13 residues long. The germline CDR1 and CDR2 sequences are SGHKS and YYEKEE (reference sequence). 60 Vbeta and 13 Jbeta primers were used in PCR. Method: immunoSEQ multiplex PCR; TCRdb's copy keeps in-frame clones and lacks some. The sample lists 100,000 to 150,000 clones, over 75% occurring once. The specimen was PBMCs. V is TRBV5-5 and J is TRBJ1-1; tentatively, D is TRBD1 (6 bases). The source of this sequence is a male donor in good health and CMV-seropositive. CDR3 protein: CASSLQGVTEAFF. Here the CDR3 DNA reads TGTGCCAGCAGCTTACAGGGAGTTACTGAAGCTTTCTTT.